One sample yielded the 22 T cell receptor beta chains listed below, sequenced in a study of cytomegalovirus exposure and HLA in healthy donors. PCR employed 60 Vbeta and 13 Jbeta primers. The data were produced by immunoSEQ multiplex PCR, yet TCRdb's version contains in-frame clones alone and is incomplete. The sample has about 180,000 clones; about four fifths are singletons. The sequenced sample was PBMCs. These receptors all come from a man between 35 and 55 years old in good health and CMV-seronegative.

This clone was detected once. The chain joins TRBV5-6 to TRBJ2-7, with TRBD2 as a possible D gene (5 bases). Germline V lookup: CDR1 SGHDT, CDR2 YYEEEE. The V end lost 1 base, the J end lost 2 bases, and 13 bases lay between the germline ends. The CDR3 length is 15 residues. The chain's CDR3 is CASSLRRAGAYEQYF. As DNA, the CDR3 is TGTGCCAGCAGCTTGAGAAGGGCGGGCGCCTACGAGCAGTACTTC.

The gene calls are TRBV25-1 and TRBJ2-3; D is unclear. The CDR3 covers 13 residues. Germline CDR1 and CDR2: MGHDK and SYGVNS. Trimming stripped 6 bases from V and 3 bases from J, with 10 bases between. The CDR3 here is CASSPRATDTQYF. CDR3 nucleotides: TGTGCCAGCAGCCCCCGAGCAACAGATACGCAGTATTTT.

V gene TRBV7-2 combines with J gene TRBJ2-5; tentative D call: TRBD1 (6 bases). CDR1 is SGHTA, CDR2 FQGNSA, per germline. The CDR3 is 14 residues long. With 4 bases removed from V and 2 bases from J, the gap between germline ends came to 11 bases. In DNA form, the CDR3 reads TGTGCCAGCAGCTCCACAGGGTTTCAAGAGACCCAGTACTTC. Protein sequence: CASSSTGFQETQYF.

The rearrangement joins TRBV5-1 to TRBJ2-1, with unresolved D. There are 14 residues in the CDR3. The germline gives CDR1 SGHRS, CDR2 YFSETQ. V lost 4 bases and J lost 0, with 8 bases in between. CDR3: CASSPRNSYNEQFF. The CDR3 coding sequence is TGCGCCAGCAGCCCGCGAAACTCCTACAATGAGCAGTTCTTC.

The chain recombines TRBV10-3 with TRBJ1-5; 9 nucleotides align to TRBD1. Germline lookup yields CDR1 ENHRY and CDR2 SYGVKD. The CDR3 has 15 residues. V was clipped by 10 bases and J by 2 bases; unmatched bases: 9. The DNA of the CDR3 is TGTGCCACAGATACAGGGGGCGACGGCAATCAGCCCCAGCATTTT. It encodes CATDTGGDGNQPQHF.

Here the CDR3 reads CASSPVRGGLNNEQFF. CDR3 nucleotide sequence: TGTGCCAGCTCACCCGTGCGGGGGGGCCTCAACAATGAGCAGTTCTTC. The rearrangement uses TRBV18 and TRBJ2-1; 9 nucleotides align to TRBD2. The CDR3 runs 16 residues. In germline, CDR1 is KGHSH, CDR2 LQKENI. J lost 5 bases, V lost 3 bases, and 8 bases had no gene match.

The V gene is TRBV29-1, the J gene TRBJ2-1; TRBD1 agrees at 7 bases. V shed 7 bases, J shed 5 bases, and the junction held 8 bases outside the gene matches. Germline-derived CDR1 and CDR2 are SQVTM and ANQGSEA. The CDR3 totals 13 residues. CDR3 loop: CSAGITGDNEQFF. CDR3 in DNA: TGCAGCGCCGGCATCACAGGGGACAATGAGCAGTTCTTC.

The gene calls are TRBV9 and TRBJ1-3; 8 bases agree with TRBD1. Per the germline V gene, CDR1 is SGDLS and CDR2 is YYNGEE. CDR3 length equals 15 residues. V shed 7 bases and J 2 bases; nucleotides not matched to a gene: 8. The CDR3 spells CASQKGQGPGNTIYF. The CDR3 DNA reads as TGTGCCAGCCAGAAAGGACAGGGCCCTGGAAACACCATATATTTT.

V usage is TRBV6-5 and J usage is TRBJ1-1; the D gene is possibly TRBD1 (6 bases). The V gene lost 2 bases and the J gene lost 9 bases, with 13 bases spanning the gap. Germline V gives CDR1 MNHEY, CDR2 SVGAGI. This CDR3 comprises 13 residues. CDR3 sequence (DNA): TGTGCCAGCAGTTACGGTACAGGGTCCCAAGCTTTCTTT. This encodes CASSYGTGSQAFF.

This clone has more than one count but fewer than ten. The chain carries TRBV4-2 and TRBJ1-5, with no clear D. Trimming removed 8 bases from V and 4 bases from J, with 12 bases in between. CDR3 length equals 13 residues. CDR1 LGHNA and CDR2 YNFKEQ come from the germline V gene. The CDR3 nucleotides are TGTGCCAGCTCCTCGACGAGGAATCAGCCCCAGCATTTT. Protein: CASSSTRNQPQHF.

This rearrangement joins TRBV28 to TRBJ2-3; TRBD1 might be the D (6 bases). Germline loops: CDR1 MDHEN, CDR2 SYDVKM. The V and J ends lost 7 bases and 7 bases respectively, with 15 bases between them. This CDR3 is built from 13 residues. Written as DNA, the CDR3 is TGTGCCAGCACCATCGGACAGCTTAATACGCAGTATTTT. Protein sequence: CASTIGQLNTQYF.

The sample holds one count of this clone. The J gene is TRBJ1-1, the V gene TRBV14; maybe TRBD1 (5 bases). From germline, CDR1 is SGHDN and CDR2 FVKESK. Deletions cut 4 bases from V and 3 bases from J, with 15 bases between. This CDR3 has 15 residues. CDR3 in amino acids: CASSPGRWGDTEAFF. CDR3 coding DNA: TGTGCCAGCAGCCCCGGCAGGTGGGGGGACACTGAAGCTTTCTTT.

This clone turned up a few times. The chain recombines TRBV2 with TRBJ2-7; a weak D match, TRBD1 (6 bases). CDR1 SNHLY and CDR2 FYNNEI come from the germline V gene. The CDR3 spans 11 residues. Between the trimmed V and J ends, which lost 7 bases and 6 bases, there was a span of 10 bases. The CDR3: CASTTGLEQYF. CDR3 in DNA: TGTGCCAGCACCACAGGGCTCGAGCAGTACTTC.

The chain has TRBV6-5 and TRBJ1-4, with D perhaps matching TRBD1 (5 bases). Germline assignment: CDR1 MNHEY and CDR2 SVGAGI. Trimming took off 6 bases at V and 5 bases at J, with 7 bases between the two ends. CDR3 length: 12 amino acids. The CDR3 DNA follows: TGTGCCAGCAGGACAGCGAATGAAAAACTGTTTTTT. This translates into CASRTANEKLFF.

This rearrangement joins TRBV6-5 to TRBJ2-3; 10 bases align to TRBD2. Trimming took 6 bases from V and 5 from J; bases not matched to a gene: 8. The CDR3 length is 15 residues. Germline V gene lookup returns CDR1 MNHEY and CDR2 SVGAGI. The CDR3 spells CASRKAGGTGDTQYF. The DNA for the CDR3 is TGTGCCAGCAGAAAAGCGGGAGGGACGGGAGATACGCAGTATTTT.

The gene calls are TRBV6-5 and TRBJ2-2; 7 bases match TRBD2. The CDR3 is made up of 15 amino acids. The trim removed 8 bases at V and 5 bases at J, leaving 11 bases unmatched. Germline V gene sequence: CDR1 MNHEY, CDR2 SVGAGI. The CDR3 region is CASRREGEKTGELFF. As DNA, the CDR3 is TGTGCCAGCCGAAGGGAGGGAGAAAAAACCGGGGAGCTGTTTTTT.

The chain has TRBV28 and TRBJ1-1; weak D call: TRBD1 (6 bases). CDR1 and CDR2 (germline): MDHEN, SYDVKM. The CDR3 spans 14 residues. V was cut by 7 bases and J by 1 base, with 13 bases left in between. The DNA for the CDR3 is TGTGCCAGCACTGTAGTGACAGGGAACACTGAAGCTTTCTTT. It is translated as CASTVVTGNTEAFF.

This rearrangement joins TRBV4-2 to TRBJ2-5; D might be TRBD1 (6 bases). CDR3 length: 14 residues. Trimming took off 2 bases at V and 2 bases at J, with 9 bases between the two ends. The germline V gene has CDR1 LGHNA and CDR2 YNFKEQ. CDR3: CASSQRGGQETQYF. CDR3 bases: TGTGCCAGCAGCCAACGAGGGGGACAAGAGACCCAGTACTTC.

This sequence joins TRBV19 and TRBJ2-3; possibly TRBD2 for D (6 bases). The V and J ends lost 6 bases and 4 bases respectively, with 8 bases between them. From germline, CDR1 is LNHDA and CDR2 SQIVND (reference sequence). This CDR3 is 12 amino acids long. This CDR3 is CASRRESDTQYF. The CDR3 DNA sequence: TGTGCCAGTAGACGGGAGTCAGATACGCAGTATTTT.

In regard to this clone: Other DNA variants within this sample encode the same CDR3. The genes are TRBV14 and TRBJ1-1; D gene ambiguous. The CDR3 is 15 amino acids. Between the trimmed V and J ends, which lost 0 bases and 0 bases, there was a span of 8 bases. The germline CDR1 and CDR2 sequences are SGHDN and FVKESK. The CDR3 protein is CASSQEKRVNTEAFF. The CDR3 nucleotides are TGTGCCAGCAGCCAAGAAAAGCGGGTGAACACTGAAGCTTTCTTT. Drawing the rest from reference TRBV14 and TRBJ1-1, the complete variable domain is EAGVTQFPSHSVIEKGQTVTLRCDPISGHDNLYWYRRVMGKEIKFLLHFVKESKQDESGMPNNRFLAERTGGTYSTLKVQPAELEDSGVYFCASSQEKRVNTEAFFGQGTRLTVV.

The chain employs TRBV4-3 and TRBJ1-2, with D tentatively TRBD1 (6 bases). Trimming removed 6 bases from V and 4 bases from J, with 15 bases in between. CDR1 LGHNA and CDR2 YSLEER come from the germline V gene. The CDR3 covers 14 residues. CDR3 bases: TGCGCCAGCAGTCTATACAGGGATACCTATGGCTACACCTTC. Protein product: CASSLYRDTYGYTF.

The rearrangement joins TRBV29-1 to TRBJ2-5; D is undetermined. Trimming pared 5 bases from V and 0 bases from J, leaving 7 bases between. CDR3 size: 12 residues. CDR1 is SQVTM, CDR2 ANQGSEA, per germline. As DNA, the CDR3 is TGCAGCGTTTCCCCTAACCAAGAGACCCAGTACTTC. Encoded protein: CSVSPNQETQYF.